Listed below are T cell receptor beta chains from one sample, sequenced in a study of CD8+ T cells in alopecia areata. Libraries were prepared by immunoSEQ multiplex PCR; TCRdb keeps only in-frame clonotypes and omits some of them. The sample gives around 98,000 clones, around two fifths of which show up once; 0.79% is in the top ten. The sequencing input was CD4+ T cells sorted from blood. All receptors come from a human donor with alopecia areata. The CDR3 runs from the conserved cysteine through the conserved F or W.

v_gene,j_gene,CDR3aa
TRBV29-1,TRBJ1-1,CSVGDRVGEAFF
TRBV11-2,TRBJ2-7,CASSRPGTGGKYEQYF
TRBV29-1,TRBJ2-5,CSVGGEETQYF
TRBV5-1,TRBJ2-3,CASSLSTDTQYF
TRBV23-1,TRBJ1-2,CASSLRANYGYTF
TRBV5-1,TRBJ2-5,CASSSGDAETQYF
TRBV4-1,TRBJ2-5,CASSLGRMGGETQYF
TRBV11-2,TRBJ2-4,CASSLIRQADIQYF
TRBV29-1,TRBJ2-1,CSVEGLGSGVSEQFF
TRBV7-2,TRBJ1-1,CASSLEGRNTEAFF
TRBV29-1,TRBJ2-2,CSVGTQRAGELFF
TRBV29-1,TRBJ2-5,CSVTPPGAGTQYF
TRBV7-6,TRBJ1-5,CASSEDVQGIQPQHF
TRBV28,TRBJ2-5,CASSSLAFGPETQYF
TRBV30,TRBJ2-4,CAWSAVTGGNIPYF
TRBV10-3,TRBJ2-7,CAIRDKTNGYEQYF